This T cell receptor (beta chain) was found in a study of blood T cell repertoires in COVID-19. Study background: In each case, the material was cDNA or gDNA derived from T cells, B-cell-depleted T cells, or PBMCs.

Original data processing: From reference gene primer amplification, estimates of nucleated cell counts were derived. Some clones are missing from TCRdb's copy, which holds only in-frame ones; the method was immunoSEQ multiplex PCR. V, J and clone size derive from that table, while D and trimming were established from the DNA sequence. This sample yields over 450,000 clones, of which roughly nine tenths are seen a single time; roughly 8% belongs to the top ten. J lost 3 bases, V lost 0 bases, and 3 bases had no gene match. The V gene's germline CDR1 is GTSNPN and CDR2 SVGIG (reference sequence). This CDR3 is 14 amino acids long. Note on this clone: The same CDR3 also results from other DNA sequences found in this sample.

A Seattle source enrolled patients during active infection and followed them longitudinally. The chain carries TRBV30 and TRBJ2-7; the match to TRBD1 covers 9 bases. The source of this sequence is a woman aged 45 to 65 with COVID-19, enrolled during active disease. Sequencing used peripheral blood. CDR3 residues: CAWSVGQGFYEQYF. CDR3 sequence (DNA): TGTGCCTGGAGTGTGGGACAGGGTTTCTACGAGCAGTACTTC. Full variable domain (remainder filled in from reference TRBV30 and TRBJ2-7): SQTIHQWPATLVQPVGSPLSLECTVEGTSNPNLYWYRQAAGRGLQLLFYSVGIGQISSEVPQNLSASRPQDRQFILSSKKLLLSDSGFYLCAWSVGQGFYEQYFGPGTRLTVT.